These 26 T cell receptor beta chains share one sample of origin, sequenced in a study of T-cell reconstitution after alpha-beta-depleted transplantation in children. For TCRbeta, the library was prepared with unique molecular identifiers. Via MiXCR, TCRdb re-called the PCR reads, giving one row per CDR3 protein. The sample carries some 830,000 distinct CDR3 sequences, 16% recorded once. Here the sequenced sample was PBMCs, mostly from graft donor cells, taken 360 days after TCRalphabeta/CD19-depleted stem cell transplant. The receptors come from a male patient aged 10-17 years who had a stem cell transplant for acute lymphoblastic leukemia, so the T cells may come from the graft donor.

This chain uses TRBV4-1 with TRBJ2-1; either TRBD1 or TRBD2 may supply D (5 bases each). Per germline, CDR1 MGHRA and CDR2 YSYEKL. The germline V and J ends were trimmed by 3 bases and 0 bases, with 12 bases remaining between them. There are 16 residues in the CDR3. The CDR3 DNA is TGCGCCAGCAGCCAGGGACGTCAAAGCTCCTACAATGAGCAGTTCTTC. It is translated as CASSQGRQSSYNEQFF.

This clonotype was detected only a few times. The genes are TRBV4-1 and TRBJ1-1; 9 bases are shared with TRBD1. The CDR3 spans 16 residues. Germline CDR1 MGHRA, CDR2 YSYEKL. Unmatched junction bases numbered 4, after V lost 2 bases and J lost 0 bases. DNA for the CDR3: TGCGCCAGCAGCCAACTACAGGGGGCGCTGAACACTGAAGCTTTCTTT. Amino acid sequence: CASSQLQGALNTEAFF.

This clonotype was counted ten times or more. The chain has TRBV5-1 and TRBJ2-5; TRBD2 aligns across 11 bases. Losses at the gene ends were 3 bases for V and 3 bases for J; bases not matched to a gene: 4. The CDR3 spans 15 residues. Germline V lookup: CDR1 SGHRS, CDR2 YFSETQ. CDR3 bases: TGCGCCAGCAGCTCTCTAGCGGGAGGAAAAGAGACCCAGTACTTC. Amino acid sequence: CASSSLAGGKETQYF.

This clonotype was seen more than once but under ten times. V usage is TRBV19 and J usage is TRBJ2-1; 9 nucleotides agree with TRBD1. This CDR3 spans 13 amino acids. J gave up 10 bases and V 4 bases, and 5 bases lay outside the gene matches. Germline V lookup: CDR1 LNHDA, CDR2 SQIVND (reference sequence). The CDR3 coding sequence is TGTGCCAGTAGTAAACAGGGGGCGGGAGAGCAGTTCTTC. Residues: CASSKQGAGEQFF.

This clonotype has a count of ten or more. The chain combines TRBV27 with TRBJ2-7; 10 bases match TRBD2. CDR3 length: 14 residues. V trimming: 5 bases; J trimming: 3 bases; junction bases outside the gene matches: 4. From germline, CDR1 is MNHEY and CDR2 SMNVEV (reference sequence). The CDR3 loop is CASSHRTSGYEQYF. CDR3 nucleotide sequence: TGTGCCAGCAGTCATCGGACTAGCGGCTACGAGCAGTACTTC.

This clonotype was counted at least ten times. The chain uses TRBV10-3 and TRBJ2-7, with 8 positions matching TRBD2. The CDR3 runs 14 residues. Losses at the gene ends were 3 bases for V and 0 bases for J; bases not matched to a gene: 1. Germline V lookup: CDR1 ENHRY, CDR2 SYGVKD. The CDR3: CAISESGSSYEQYF. The CDR3, as DNA: TGTGCCATCAGTGAAAGCGGGAGCTCCTACGAGCAGTACTTC.

The chain combines TRBV5-1 with TRBJ2-1, with unresolved D. The CDR3 totals 15 residues. Trimming took off 3 bases at V and 3 bases at J, with 13 bases between the two ends. CDR1 is SGHRS and CDR2 is YFSETQ in the germline V gene. The CDR3 coding sequence is TGCGCCAGCAGCTATGTACAGCTTATCTACAATGAGCAGTTCTTC. Translation gives CASSYVQLIYNEQFF.

The genes are TRBV5-1 and TRBJ1-2, with D hard to call. CDR1 is SGHRS and CDR2 is YFSETQ in the germline V gene. The CDR3 covers 17 residues. V gave up 4 bases and J gave up 3 bases, with 22 bases separating them. In DNA form, the CDR3 reads TGCGCCAGCAGCGAATCACCGGGTCAACTGAGGGACTATGGCTACACCTTC. Translating gives CASSESPGQLRDYGYTF.

The rearrangement links TRBV7-6 to TRBJ2-1; possible D gene TRBD1, 6 bases. This CDR3 comprises 15 residues. Germline CDR1 SGHVS, CDR2 FNYEAQ. V gave up 1 base and J gave up 1 base, with 8 bases separating them. For the CDR3, the DNA is TGTGCCAGCAGCTTAGTTCAGGGGTCCTACAATGAGCAGTTCTTC. This translates into CASSLVQGSYNEQFF. Looking up the rest from reference TRBV7-6 and TRBJ2-1 gives the full variable domain: GAGVSQSPRYKVTKRGQDVALRCDPISGHVSLYWYRQALGQGPEFLTYFNYEAQQDKSGLPNDRFSAERPEGSISTLTIQRTEQRDSAMYRCASSLVQGSYNEQFFGPGTRLTVL.

This clonotype was seen more than once but under ten times. This rearrangement joins TRBV10-2 to TRBJ2-1; 10 bases are a match to TRBD2. In germline, CDR1 is WSHSY, CDR2 SAAADI. Trimming cost V 7 bases and J 8 bases; bases outside gene matches: 17. The CDR3 has 17 residues. CDR3 sequence reads: CASKKPSLAGVSDEQFF. The CDR3 DNA is TGCGCCAGCAAAAAACCCTCCCTAGCGGGAGTGAGCGATGAGCAGTTCTTC.

The chain carries TRBV10-3 and TRBJ2-2; D is possibly TRBD1 (6 bases). Trimming removed 10 bases from V and 0 bases from J, with 9 bases in between. The CDR3 is 13 amino acids. CDR1 is ENHRY and CDR2 is SYGVKD in the germline V gene. CDR3: CANRDTNTGELFF. As DNA, the CDR3 is TGTGCCAACCGGGACACGAACACCGGGGAGCTGTTTTTT.

Ten or more counts support this clonotype. V and J are TRBV15 and TRBJ2-7; maybe TRBD2 (6 bases). The CDR3 extends over 14 amino acids. The V and J ends lost 8 bases and 5 bases respectively, with 19 bases between them. From germline, CDR1 is LNHNV and CDR2 YYDKDF (reference sequence). In DNA form, the CDR3 reads TGTGCCACCTCCCCCGGGAGCCTAGGGAACGAGCAGTACTTC. This sequence encodes CATSPGSLGNEQYF.

This clonotype was counted only a few times. This chain uses TRBV4-1 with TRBJ2-3; 9 positions agree with TRBD2. The germline CDR1 and CDR2 sequences are MGHRA and YSYEKL. V dropped 4 bases and J dropped 4; count of bases not matched to a gene: 9. The CDR3 is made up of 16 amino acids. The CDR3 region is CASSLKGAGGSDTQYF. CDR3 coding DNA: TGCGCCAGCAGCCTAAAGGGAGCGGGAGGATCAGATACGCAGTATTTT.

The chain combines TRBV12-3 or TRBV12-4 with TRBJ1-2; 9 bases line up with TRBD1. This CDR3 has 15 residues. The J segment lost 5 bases and the V segment lost 5 bases, leaving 9 bases of the junction unmatched. Written as DNA, the CDR3 is TGTGCCAGCAGTCCGGGACAGGGAATTCCTTATGGCTACACCTTC. Translation: CASSPGQGIPYGYTF.

The V and J genes are TRBV7-9 and TRBJ2-3; TRBD2 matches at 7 bases. The J segment lost 0 bases and the V segment lost 2 bases, leaving 8 bases of the junction unmatched. The length of the CDR3 is 17 residues. From germline, CDR1 is SEHNR and CDR2 FQNEAQ (reference sequence). The CDR3 spells CASSLWGLAASTDTQYF. CDR3 DNA sequence: TGTGCCAGCAGCTTATGGGGCCTAGCGGCTAGCACAGATACGCAGTATTTT.

This clonotype was picked up many times. The chain joins TRBV12-3 or TRBV12-4 to TRBJ2-7, with D perhaps matching TRBD2 (6 bases). Trimming left V 6 bases short and J 6 bases short, with 15 bases between. The CDR3 runs 13 residues. CDR3 loop: CASRPNPGGEQYF. CDR3 nucleotides: TGTGCCAGCAGACCCAATCCCGGGGGCGAGCAGTACTTC.

The chain couples TRBV20-1 to TRBJ2-1; 7 bases agree with TRBD2. CDR1 and CDR2 (germline): DFQATT, SNEGSKA (reference sequence). Trimming removed 5 bases from V and 0 bases from J; junction bases left unmatched: 7. The CDR3 sequence is 15 residues long. The CDR3 is CSAPGGGGSYNEQFF. CDR3 sequence (DNA): TGCAGTGCTCCGGGGGGAGGCGGCTCCTACAATGAGCAGTTCTTC.

This clonotype occurred many times. This sequence joins TRBV7-8 and TRBJ2-1; tentatively, D is TRBD2 (6 bases). The CDR3 sequence is 15 residues long. Germline CDR1 SGHVS, CDR2 FQNEAQ. V was clipped by 5 bases and J by 9 bases, with 20 bases between them. The CDR3 is CASSLEGLLLSEQFF. Written as DNA, the CDR3 is TGTGCCAGCAGCCTGGAGGGACTCCTCCTCAGTGAGCAGTTCTTC.

This clonotype was counted only a few times. The V and J genes are TRBV5-1 and TRBJ1-5, with TRBD1 as a possible D gene (6 bases). The CDR3 totals 18 residues. Germline-derived CDR1 and CDR2 are SGHRS and YFSETQ. V was trimmed by 0 bases and J by 2 bases, leaving 18 bases between them. CDR3 residues: CASSLVPIGGAGNQPQHF. CDR3 DNA sequence: TGCGCCAGCAGCTTGGTTCCCATCGGGGGGGCTGGCAATCAGCCCCAGCATTTT.

The chain joins TRBV5-1 to TRBJ2-2, with 9 bases that match TRBD1. The V gene end was trimmed by 0 bases and the J gene end by 5 bases; junction bases not matched to a gene: 5. The CDR3 sequence is 16 residues long. Germline V lookup: CDR1 SGHRS, CDR2 YFSETQ. The CDR3 spells CASSLDGQGYTGELFF. As DNA, the CDR3 is TGCGCCAGCAGCTTGGATGGACAGGGGTATACCGGGGAGCTGTTTTTT.

The J gene is TRBJ2-1, the V gene TRBV10-2; 13 bases match TRBD2. Germline lookup yields CDR1 WSHSY and CDR2 SAAADI. Trimming cost V 10 bases and J 9 bases; bases outside gene matches: 6. This CDR3 has 13 amino acids. The CDR3 sequence is CAIRTSGRIEQFF. The CDR3 nucleotides read TGCGCCATCCGGACTAGCGGGAGAATTGAGCAGTTCTTC.

This clonotype has more than one count but fewer than ten. The rearrangement uses TRBV4-1 and TRBJ2-3; no definite D call. Germline V CDR1 and CDR2: MGHRA, YSYEKL. V was cut by 0 bases and J by 5 bases, with 9 bases left in between. The CDR3 consists of 14 residues. For the CDR3, the DNA is TGCGCCAGCAGCCAAGATCTTCAAAGAGATACGCAGTATTTT. Residues: CASSQDLQRDTQYF.

The chain couples TRBV19 to TRBJ2-1, with TRBD2 matching 7 bases. This CDR3 is 15 amino acids long. From germline, CDR1 is LNHDA and CDR2 SQIVND (reference sequence). V lost 6 bases to trimming and J lost 3 bases; unmatched junction nucleotides: 8. The CDR3 sequence: CASRKGWEGYNEQFF. DNA of the CDR3: TGTGCCAGTAGAAAAGGGTGGGAGGGCTACAATGAGCAGTTCTTC.

This sequence joins TRBV5-6 and TRBJ1-1, with TRBD1 matching 7 bases. The CDR3 runs to 14 residues. V shed 4 bases and J 4 bases; nucleotides not matched to a gene: 7. The germline V gene has CDR1 SGHDT and CDR2 YYEEEE. CDR3 amino acids: CASSLQGWGTEAFF. In DNA form, the CDR3 reads TGTGCCAGCAGCCTACAGGGGTGGGGCACTGAAGCTTTCTTT.

The rearrangement joins TRBV11-2 to TRBJ2-3, with D hard to call. Trimming left V 5 bases short and J 2 bases short, with 20 bases between. Germline CDR1 is SGHAT and CDR2 is FQNNGV. This CDR3 comprises 17 residues. As DNA, the CDR3 is TGTGCCAGCAGCCCCTTAAGGAAACGGCAAAACACAGATACGCAGTATTTT. Translation gives CASSPLRKRQNTDTQYF.

This chain connects TRBV14 to TRBJ2-1; D may correspond to TRBD1 or TRBD2 (5 bases each). Trimming shortened V by 0 bases and J by 4 bases, and 13 bases separated the two germline ends. Germline V lookup: CDR1 SGHDN, CDR2 FVKESK. CDR3 length equals 16 residues. The CDR3 region is CASSQDMGEPYNEQFF. The CDR3 DNA reads as TGTGCCAGCAGCCAAGATATGGGGGAACCTTACAATGAGCAGTTCTTC.